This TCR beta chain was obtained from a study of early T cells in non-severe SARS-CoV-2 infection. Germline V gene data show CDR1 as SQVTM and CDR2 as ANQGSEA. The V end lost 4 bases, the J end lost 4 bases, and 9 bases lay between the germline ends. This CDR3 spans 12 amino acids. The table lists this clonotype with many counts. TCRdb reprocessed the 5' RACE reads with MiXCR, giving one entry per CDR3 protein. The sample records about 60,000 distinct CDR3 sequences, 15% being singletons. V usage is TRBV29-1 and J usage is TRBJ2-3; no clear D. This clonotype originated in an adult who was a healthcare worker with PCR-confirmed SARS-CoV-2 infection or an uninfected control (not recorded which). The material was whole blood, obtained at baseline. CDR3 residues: CSVASEPDTQYF. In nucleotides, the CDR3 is TGCAGCGTTGCCAGTGAGCCAGATACGCAGTATTTT.